Listed here is a single T cell receptor (beta chain). The sample is drawn from a study of control samples from healthy donors and cancer patients. Sequencing was performed with immunoSEQ multiplex PCR; in TCRdb, only in-frame clones are kept and a portion is missing. The table includes approximately 70,000 clones, under 90% detected once. With 2 bases removed from V and 6 bases from J, the gap between germline ends came to 13 bases. The length of the CDR3 is 14 residues. Germline V gene data show CDR1 as ENHRY and CDR2 as SYGVKD. This clonotype originated in a man aged 45-60 years in good health. The sample comprised blood. The J gene is TRBJ1-2, the V gene TRBV10-3, with D tentatively TRBD1 (6 bases). The CDR3 sequence is CAISEMAGGDGYTF. CDR3 DNA: TGTGCCATCAGTGAGATGGCGGGGGGCGATGGCTACACCTTC.